A single sample is the source of the 25 T cell receptor beta chains below, sequenced in a study of T-cell reconstitution after alpha-beta-depleted transplantation in children (TCRdb year 2016). Receptor amplification or capture employed PCR. Data came from an Illumina HiSeq 2500. TCR libraries were prepared with molecular barcoding, using unique molecular identifiers to normalize TCRbeta repertoire quantification. The raw public data were reprocessed by TCRdb itself: fastp quality trimming at Q25, MiXCR clonotype calling, in-frame beta chains only. Merged by CDR3 protein, the rows form single entries marked with the most common genes and DNA. Within this sample are hundreds of thousands of distinct CDR3 sequences, with approximately 32% of them counted one time only. The ten largest clones capture 2% to 2.5% of the sample. Sequenced material: PBMCs from the stem cell graft donor, taken from the stem cell graft. Source of these receptors: a human donor who donated a stem cell graft to a child with aplastic anemia.

This sequence joins TRBV3-1 and TRBJ1-3, with unresolved D. The V gene's germline CDR1 is LGHDT and CDR2 YNNKEL (reference sequence). Deletions cut 1 base from V and 0 bases from J, with 7 bases between. The CDR3 totals 15 residues. This CDR3 reads CASSQGWSSGNTIYF. The CDR3 DNA is TGTGCCAGCAGCCAAGGTTGGAGCTCTGGAAACACCATATATTTT.

The J gene is TRBJ2-2, the V gene TRBV7-2, with 7 bases fitting TRBD1. Germline V lookup: CDR1 SGHTA, CDR2 FQGNSA. This CDR3 comprises 16 residues. After removal of 5 bases from V and 5 bases from J, the junction contained 11 bases not matched to a gene. The CDR3 nucleotides are TGTGCCAGCAGCCCCCCCTCAACAGGGGTAACCGGGGAGCTGTTTTTT. Residues: CASSPPSTGVTGELFF.

This clonotype was picked up a small number of times. V is TRBV6-2 or TRBV6-3 and J is TRBJ2-1; 8 bases align to TRBD2. The ends lost 4 bases at V and 3 bases at J; junction bases unmatched: 5. Per the germline V gene, CDR1 is MNHEY and CDR2 is SVGEGT. The CDR3 has 15 amino acids. CDR3 in amino acids: CASSSSGRRYNEQFF. The DNA for the CDR3 is TGTGCCAGCAGTTCCAGCGGGAGACGCTACAATGAGCAGTTCTTC.

In this sample, this clonotype turned up a few times. The chain is built from TRBV7-2 and TRBJ2-7; TRBD1 is a possible D gene (5 bases). V was trimmed by 0 bases and J by 3 bases, leaving 18 bases between them. Looked up from germline, CDR1 is SGHTA and CDR2 is FQGNSA. The CDR3 is made up of 17 amino acids. This CDR3 is CASSLALAQGGFYEQYF. CDR3 coding DNA: TGTGCCAGCAGCTTAGCCCTGGCGCAGGGTGGGTTCTACGAGCAGTACTTC. Complete variable domain (other parts from reference TRBV7-2 and TRBJ2-7): GAGVSQSPSNKVTEKGKDVELRCDPISGHTALYWYRQSLGQGLEFLIYFQGNSAPDKSGLPSDRFSAERTGGSVSTLTIQRTQQEDSAVYLCASSLALAQGGFYEQYFGPGTRLTVT.

The J gene is TRBJ1-2, the V gene TRBV15; 11 bases fit TRBD1. CDR3 size: 17 residues. The germline gives CDR1 LNHNV, CDR2 YYDKDF (reference sequence). V was pared by 4 bases and J by 5 bases, with 12 bases of the junction left unmatched. CDR3 sequence (DNA): TGTGCCACCAGCATCCGCGCCCGGGGACAGGGGGGATATGGCTACACCTTC. Its protein is CATSIRARGQGGYGYTF.

J is TRBJ2-7 and V is TRBV10-3; 9 nucleotides align to TRBD2. This CDR3 contains 13 residues. CDR1 ENHRY and CDR2 SYGVKD come from the germline V gene. V shed 5 bases, J shed 2 bases, and the junction held 1 base outside the gene matches. The CDR3 sequence: CAISPSGAYEQYF. CDR3 sequence (DNA): TGTGCCATCAGTCCTAGCGGGGCCTACGAGCAGTACTTC.

The chain is built from TRBV5-1 and TRBJ2-1; 7 bases line up with TRBD2. Germline loops: CDR1 SGHRS, CDR2 YFSETQ. The CDR3 sequence is 14 residues long. Germline trimming cut 7 bases from V and 3 bases from J; bases unmatched to any gene: 7. CDR3 in amino acids: CASEGSGVYNEQFF. CDR3 bases: TGCGCCAGCGAGGGGAGCGGGGTCTACAATGAGCAGTTCTTC.

The V call is TRBV24-1, the J call TRBJ1-1; 7 positions agree with TRBD1. This CDR3 has 15 amino acids. Trimming took 4 bases from V and 4 from J; bases not matched to a gene: 8. Germline V lookup: CDR1 KGHDR, CDR2 SFDVKD. The CDR3 is CATSDPTGDSTEAFF. Here the CDR3 DNA reads TGTGCCACCAGTGACCCTACAGGGGATTCCACTGAAGCTTTCTTT.

The gene calls are TRBV12-3 or TRBV12-4 and TRBJ2-4; D possibly uses TRBD1 or TRBD2 (5 bases each). The CDR3 sequence is 14 residues long. V shed 7 bases and J shed 6 bases, with 16 bases lying between them. The CDR3: CASTNLSGRNIQYF. DNA for the CDR3: TGTGCCAGCACAAACCTGTCAGGGAGAAACATTCAGTACTTC.

This clonotype was found a few times. The rearrangement joins TRBV20-1 to TRBJ2-7; D uncertain. With 2 bases removed from V and 7 bases from J, the gap between germline ends came to 12 bases. The CDR3 totals 12 residues. Germline values: CDR1 DFQATT, CDR2 SNEGSKA (reference sequence). The CDR3 sequence is CSARSPTLEQYF. Written as DNA, the CDR3 is TGCAGTGCTAGATCTCCCACCTTGGAGCAGTACTTC.

This clonotype was seen a single time. The genes are TRBV7-2 and TRBJ2-1, with D hard to call. The CDR3 totals 14 residues. The germline CDR1 and CDR2 sequences are SGHTA and FQGNSA. Trimming pared 5 bases from V and 2 bases from J, leaving 10 bases between. CDR3 amino acids: CASSLSLTYNEQFF. CDR3 nucleotide sequence: TGTGCCAGCAGCCTATCTCTAACCTACAATGAGCAGTTCTTC.

In this sample, this clonotype turned up a few times. Written as DNA, the CDR3 is TGTGCCAGCAGCCGGGAAGCTACGAACACCGGGGAGCTGTTTTTT. This translates into CASSREATNTGELFF. The V gene is TRBV7-2, the J gene TRBJ2-2, with a tentative D call TRBD2 (5 bases). CDR3 size: 15 residues. CDR1 and CDR2 from the germline V gene are SGHTA and FQGNSA. Between the trimmed V and J ends, which lost 5 bases and 0 bases, there was a span of 10 bases.

The chain links TRBV28 to TRBJ2-7; perhaps D is TRBD1 or TRBD2 (5 bases each). CDR1 and CDR2 (germline): MDHEN, SYDVKM. The CDR3 spans 15 residues. Trimming took off 6 bases at V and 2 bases at J, with 17 bases between the two ends. The DNA of the CDR3 is TGTGCCAGCAGACCCTTCGGGGCTACCGCCTACGAGCAGTACTTC. This encodes CASRPFGATAYEQYF.

This clonotype has more than one count but fewer than ten. The V gene is TRBV4-3, the J gene TRBJ2-1; 15 bases align to TRBD2. CDR3 length: 17 residues. Trimming cost V 4 bases and J 7 bases; bases outside gene matches: 8. Germline CDR1 reads LGHNA; CDR2 reads YSLEER. The CDR3 loop is CASSPTGLAGGLNEQFF. CDR3 sequence (DNA): TGCGCCAGCAGCCCAACGGGACTAGCGGGAGGTCTGAATGAGCAGTTCTTC.

This chain links TRBV12-3 or TRBV12-4 with TRBJ2-2, with D perhaps assigned TRBD1 or TRBD2 (5 bases each). V was shortened by 5 bases and J by 7 bases, with 20 bases between the two germline ends. The CDR3 contains 16 residues. The CDR3 nucleotides are TGTGCCAGCAGTCCCACGGGGCTGGTGGGTGTCGGGGAGCTGTTTTTT. This sequence encodes CASSPTGLVGVGELFF.

J is TRBJ2-1 and V is TRBV7-8; TRBD2 matches at 7 bases. V lost 6 bases, J lost 0 bases, and 8 bases stayed unmatched. Germline V gene sequence: CDR1 SGHVS, CDR2 FQNEAQ. The CDR3 sequence is 16 residues long. The CDR3 coding sequence is TGTGCCAGCAGTCCCTACGGGGGGAGCTCCTACAATGAGCAGTTCTTC. This gives the protein CASSPYGGSSYNEQFF.

This clonotype came up a few times. V gene TRBV12-2 combines with J gene TRBJ2-1; the DNA was not used to check the table's D call, TRBD2. TRBV12-2 is termed a pseudogene. The CDR3 is 17 amino acids. CDR3 bases: TGTGCAAGTCGCTTAGAAGGGTCCTCTAGCTCCTACAATGAGCAGTTCTTC. It translates to CASRLEGSSSSYNEQFF.

This clonotype was observed a few times. The chain is built from TRBV24-1 and TRBJ1-2, with D unresolved. CDR1 is KGHDR, CDR2 SFDVKD, per germline. The CDR3 covers 13 residues. V was clipped by 3 bases and J by 8 bases, with 12 bases between them. The CDR3 DNA sequence: TGTGCCACCAGTGATGCGGACTACGGGGGCTACACCTTC. Its translation: CATSDADYGGYTF.

This clonotype was picked up many times. This sequence joins TRBV5-6 and TRBJ2-2; no reliable D call. Trimming took 1 base from V and 6 from J, leaving 4 bases between them. The CDR3 length is 12 residues. Germline lookup yields CDR1 SGHDT and CDR2 YYEEEE. The CDR3 nucleotides are TGTGCCAGCAGCTTGTCCGCCGGGGAGCTGTTTTTT. It codes for CASSLSAGELFF.

This chain links TRBV20-1 with TRBJ1-1; D perhaps matches TRBD1 (5 bases). From germline, CDR1 is DFQATT and CDR2 SNEGSKA (reference sequence). The length of the CDR3 is 12 residues. V was clipped by 1 base and J by 5 bases, with 8 bases between them. The CDR3 DNA reads as TGCAGTGCTAGAGTCAGGGTTACTGAAGCTTTCTTT. It specifies CSARVRVTEAFF.

The chain has TRBV5-5 and TRBJ2-1; TRBD1 matches at 7 bases. In germline, CDR1 is SGHKS, CDR2 YYEKEE (reference sequence). The CDR3 length is 14 residues. Trimming removed 4 bases from V and 5 bases from J; junction bases left unmatched: 6. CDR3 region: CASSERTGDNEQFF. The CDR3 nucleotides are TGTGCCAGCAGCGAACGGACAGGAGACAATGAGCAGTTCTTC.

The J gene is TRBJ2-7, the V gene TRBV12-2; the table gives TRBD2 as D, unverified against the DNA. TRBV12-2 is deemed a pseudogene. The CDR3 totals 12 residues. In DNA form, the CDR3 reads TGTGCAAGTCGCTACGGGACTTACGAGCAGTACGTC. Protein: CASRYGTYEQYV.

CDR3 coding DNA: TGTGCCATCGGGGGACAGGGGGCGGATACGCAGTATTTT. It specifies CAIGGQGADTQYF. The V call is TRBV10-3, the J call TRBJ2-3, with TRBD1 matching 12 bases. This CDR3 comprises 13 residues. Unmatched junction bases numbered 3, after V lost 8 bases and J lost 6 bases. Per the germline V gene, CDR1 is ENHRY and CDR2 is SYGVKD.

This clonotype was seen just once. The chain employs TRBV20-1 and TRBJ1-1; D is undetermined. This CDR3 comprises 12 residues. V was trimmed by 3 bases and J by 3 bases, leaving 8 bases between them. From germline, CDR1 is DFQATT and CDR2 SNEGSKA (reference sequence). Here the CDR3 reads CSARGVYTEAFF. The CDR3 nucleotides read TGCAGTGCTAGGGGCGTCTACACTGAAGCTTTCTTT.

This clonotype turned up a few times. The chain links TRBV5-4 to TRBJ1-1; tentative D call: TRBD1 (6 bases). Germline CDR1 SGHNT, CDR2 YYREEE (reference sequence). This CDR3 region has 16 residues. Trimming stripped 0 bases from V and 2 bases from J, with 14 bases between. CDR3 nucleotides: TGTGCCAGCAGCTTGGCATATGGGGGCTTCAACACTGAAGCTTTCTTT. Protein sequence: CASSLAYGGFNTEAFF.